One and the same sample provided the 3 T cell receptor beta chains below, sequenced in a study of CD8 T cells in ankylosing spondylitis. TCRdb passed the 5' RACE reads through MiXCR, listing each CDR3 protein once. In the table there are more than 150,000 distinct CDR3 sequences, 13% of which are singletons. The source material was blood, either unsorted or a sorted T cell fraction (not recorded which). These receptors were taken from a female donor with ankylosing spondylitis or in good health (not recorded which).

On this clonotype: This sequence may be a read error, since a much larger clone differs from it by one base. The CDR3 sequence: CASSTEGQDNEQFF. The CDR3 coding sequence is TGTGCCAGCAGCACAGAAGGACAGGACAATGAGCAGTTCTTC. The chain has TRBV11-3 and TRBJ2-1, with 7 bases lining up with TRBD1. The CDR3 loop spans 14 amino acids. The V segment lost 5 bases and the J segment 5 bases; nucleotides outside the gene matches: 6. Germline-derived CDR1 and CDR2 are SGHNT and YENEEA.

The V gene is TRBV6-1, the J gene TRBJ2-1; tentatively, D is TRBD1 or TRBD2 (5 bases each). Looked up from germline, CDR1 is MNHNS and CDR2 is SASEGT. V lost 0 bases and J lost 2, with 11 bases in between. The CDR3 extends over 16 amino acids. CDR3: CASSEAAGSPYNEQFF. The CDR3 DNA follows: TGTGCCAGCAGTGAAGCAGCAGGGAGTCCCTACAATGAGCAGTTCTTC.

This sequence joins TRBV25-1 and TRBJ2-5; 8 bases are shared with TRBD2. The V gene end was trimmed by 1 base and the J gene end by 4 bases; junction bases not matched to a gene: 8. The CDR3 covers 16 residues. Looked up from germline, CDR1 is MGHDK and CDR2 is SYGVNS. The CDR3 reads CASSEWRSGSRETQYF. The CDR3 nucleotides read TGTGCCAGCAGTGAATGGAGGAGCGGGAGTCGAGAGACCCAGTACTTC.